The 6 T cell receptor beta chains reported below all come from one sample, sequenced in a study of CD8 T cells in ankylosing spondylitis. TCRdb re-derived calls from the 5' RACE reads in MiXCR, one entry per CDR3 protein. The sample lists under 150,000 distinct CDR3 sequences; 11% were seen once. Sequencing was carried out using blood, either unsorted or a sorted T cell fraction (not recorded which). The receptors shown here come from a female donor with ankylosing spondylitis or in good health (not recorded which).

This clonotype showed up many times. This chain joins TRBV9 and TRBJ1-5; no clear D gene. V was cut by 2 bases and J by 3 bases, with 12 bases left in between. The CDR3 length is 15 residues. The germline V gene encodes CDR1 SGDLS and CDR2 YYNGEE. The CDR3 bases are TGTGCCAGCAGCGTGGACGGCTTACACAATCAGCCCCAGCATTTT. This gives the protein CASSVDGLHNQPQHF. Combining the CDR3 with reference TRBV9 and TRBJ1-5 gives the whole variable domain DSGVTQTPKHLITATGQRVTLRCSPRSGDLSVYWYQQSLDQGLQFLIQYYNGEERAKGNILERFSAQQFPDLHSELNLSSLELGDSALYFCASSVDGLHNQPQHFGDGTRLSIL.

The chain is built from TRBV21-1 and TRBJ2-7. TRBV21-1 has pseudogene status. The CDR3 has 16 residues. CDR3: CASSKKQAGAPHEQYF. CDR3 in DNA: TGTGCCAGCAGCAAAAAGCAGGCGGGAGCCCCCCACGAGCAGTACTTC.

This clonotype was recorded at least ten times. The chain combines TRBV20-1 with TRBJ2-5; 7 nucleotides line up with TRBD2. V gave up 2 bases and J gave up 4 bases; unmatched junction bases: 7. Germline assignment: CDR1 DFQATT and CDR2 SNEGSKA (reference sequence). This CDR3 comprises 14 residues. Written as DNA, the CDR3 is TGCAGTGCTAGATTGTCTACGGGAGGAGAGACCCAGTACTTC. Translation gives CSARLSTGGETQYF.

This clonotype was recorded at least ten times. This sequence joins TRBV18 and TRBJ1-1; possible D gene TRBD1, 6 bases. CDR3 length equals 17 residues. The germline V gene has CDR1 KGHSH and CDR2 LQKENI. V lost 6 bases to trimming and J lost 1 base, with 21 bases between them. CDR3 DNA sequence: TGTGCCAGCTCCCTCTTAGCCCCGACAGGATCGAACACTGAAGCTTTCTTT. It encodes CASSLLAPTGSNTEAFF.

This clonotype appeared many times. V gene TRBV20-1 combines with J gene TRBJ1-2; TRBD1 is a possible D gene (5 bases). Trimming removed 4 bases at V and 8 bases at J, with 14 bases between. Germline CDR1 is DFQATT and CDR2 is SNEGSKA (reference sequence). There are 12 residues in the CDR3. The CDR3 DNA reads as TGCAGTGCTACCCGGGACCCCCTGGGCTACACCTTC. Protein sequence: CSATRDPLGYTF.

In its sample, this clonotype was seen many times. This chain connects TRBV4-1 to TRBJ2-4, with 8 bases fitting TRBD1. The CDR3 has 16 residues. V shed 4 bases, J shed 3 bases, and the junction held 8 bases outside the gene matches. The germline CDR1 and CDR2 sequences are MGHRA and YSYEKL. CDR3 nucleotide sequence: TGCGCCAGCAGCCGCACACCACAGGGGGTCAAAAACATTCAGTACTTC. Translated: CASSRTPQGVKNIQYF.